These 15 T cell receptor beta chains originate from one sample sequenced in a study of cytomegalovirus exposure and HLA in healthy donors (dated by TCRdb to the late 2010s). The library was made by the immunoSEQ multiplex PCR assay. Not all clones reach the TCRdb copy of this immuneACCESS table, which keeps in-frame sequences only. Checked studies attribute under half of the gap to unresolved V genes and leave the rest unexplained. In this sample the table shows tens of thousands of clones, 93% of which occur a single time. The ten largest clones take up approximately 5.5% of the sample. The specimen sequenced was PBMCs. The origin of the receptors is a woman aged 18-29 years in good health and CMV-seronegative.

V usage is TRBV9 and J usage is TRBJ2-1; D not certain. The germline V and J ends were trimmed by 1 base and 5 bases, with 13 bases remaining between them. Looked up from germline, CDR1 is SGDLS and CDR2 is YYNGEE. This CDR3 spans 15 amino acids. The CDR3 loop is CASSVSPRINNEQFF. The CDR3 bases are TGTGCCAGCAGCGTAAGTCCTAGAATTAACAATGAGCAGTTCTTC.

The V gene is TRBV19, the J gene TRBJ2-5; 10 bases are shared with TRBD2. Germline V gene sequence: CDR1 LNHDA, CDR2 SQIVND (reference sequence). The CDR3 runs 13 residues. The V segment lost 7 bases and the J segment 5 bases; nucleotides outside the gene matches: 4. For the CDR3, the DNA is TGTGCCAGTAAACTAGCGGGGATGGAGACCCAGTACTTC. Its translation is CASKLAGMETQYF.

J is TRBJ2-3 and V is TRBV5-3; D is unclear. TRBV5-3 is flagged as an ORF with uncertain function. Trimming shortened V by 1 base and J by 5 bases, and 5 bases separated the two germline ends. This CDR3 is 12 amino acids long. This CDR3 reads CARSLWRDTQYF. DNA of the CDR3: TGTGCCAGAAGCTTGTGGAGAGATACGCAGTATTTT.

The CDR3 sequence: CASSPDRRGPSEGFQYF. CDR3 DNA: TGTGCCAGCAGCCCCGACCGGCGGGGGCCTTCTGAGGGGTTTCAGTACTTC. This chain links TRBV7-9 with TRBJ2-4; D perhaps matches TRBD2 (7 bases). CDR3 length equals 17 residues. The germline V gene has CDR1 SEHNR and CDR2 FQNEAQ (reference sequence). V lost 5 bases to trimming and J lost 11 bases, with 28 bases between them.

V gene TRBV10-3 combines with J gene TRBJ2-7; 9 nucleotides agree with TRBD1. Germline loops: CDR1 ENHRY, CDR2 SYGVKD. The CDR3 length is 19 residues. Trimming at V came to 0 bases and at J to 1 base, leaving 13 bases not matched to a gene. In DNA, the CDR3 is TGTGCCATCAGTGAGTCTCTTTTGGGGAGGGGACAGGGTTCCTACGAGCAGTACTTC. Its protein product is CAISESLLGRGQGSYEQYF.

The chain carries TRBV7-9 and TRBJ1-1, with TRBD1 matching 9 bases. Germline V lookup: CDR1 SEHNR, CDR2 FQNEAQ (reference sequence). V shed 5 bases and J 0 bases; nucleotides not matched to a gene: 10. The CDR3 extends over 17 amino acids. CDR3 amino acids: CASSEPRTGVMNTEAFF. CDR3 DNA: TGTGCCAGCAGCGAGCCCCGGACAGGGGTCATGAACACTGAAGCTTTCTTT.

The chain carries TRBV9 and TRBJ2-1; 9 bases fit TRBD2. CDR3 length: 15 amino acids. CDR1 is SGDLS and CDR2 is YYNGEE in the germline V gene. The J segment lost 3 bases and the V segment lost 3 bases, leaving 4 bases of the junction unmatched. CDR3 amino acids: CASSAGLANYNEQFF. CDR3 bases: TGTGCCAGCAGCGCGGGACTAGCAAACTACAATGAGCAGTTCTTC.

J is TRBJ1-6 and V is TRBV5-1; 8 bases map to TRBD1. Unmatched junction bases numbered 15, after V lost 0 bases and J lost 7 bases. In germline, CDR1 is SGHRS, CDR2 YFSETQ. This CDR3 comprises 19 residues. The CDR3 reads CASSLGFDRGGLGNSPLHF. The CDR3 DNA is TGCGCCAGCAGCTTGGGATTCGACAGGGGAGGTTTAGGAAATTCACCCCTCCACTTT.

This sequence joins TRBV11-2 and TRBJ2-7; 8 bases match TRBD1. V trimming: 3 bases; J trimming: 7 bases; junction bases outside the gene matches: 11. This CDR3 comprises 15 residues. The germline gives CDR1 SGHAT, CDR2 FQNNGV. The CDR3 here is CASSFRLTGAGEQYV. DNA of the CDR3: TGTGCCAGCAGCTTTAGATTGACAGGGGCGGGAGAGCAGTACGTC.

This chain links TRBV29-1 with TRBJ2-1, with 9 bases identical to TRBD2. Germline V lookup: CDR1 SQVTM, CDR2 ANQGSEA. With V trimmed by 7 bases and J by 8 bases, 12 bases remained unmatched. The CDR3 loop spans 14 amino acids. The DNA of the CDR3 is TGCAGCGCCCATCGGCGGACTAGCGTGGATGAGCAGTTCTTC. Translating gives CSAHRRTSVDEQFF.

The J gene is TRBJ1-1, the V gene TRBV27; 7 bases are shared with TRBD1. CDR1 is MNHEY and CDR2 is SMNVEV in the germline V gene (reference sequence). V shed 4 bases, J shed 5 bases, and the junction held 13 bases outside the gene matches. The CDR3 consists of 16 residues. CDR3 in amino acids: CASSWGRGVVATEAFF. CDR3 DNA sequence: TGTGCCAGCAGTTGGGGCAGGGGGGTGGTTGCGACTGAAGCTTTCTTT.

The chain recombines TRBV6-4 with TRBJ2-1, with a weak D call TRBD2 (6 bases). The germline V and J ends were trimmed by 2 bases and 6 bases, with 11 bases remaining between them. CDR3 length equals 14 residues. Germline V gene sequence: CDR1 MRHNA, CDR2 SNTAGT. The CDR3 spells CASSDGTGANEQFF. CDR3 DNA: TGTGCCAGCAGTGACGGTACGGGAGCCAATGAGCAGTTCTTC.

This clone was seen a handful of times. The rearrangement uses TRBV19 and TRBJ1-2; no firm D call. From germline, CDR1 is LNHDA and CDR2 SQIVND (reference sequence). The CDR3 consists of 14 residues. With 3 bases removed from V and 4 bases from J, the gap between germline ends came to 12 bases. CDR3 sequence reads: CASSIPGRGYGYTF. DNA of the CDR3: TGTGCCAGTAGTATTCCCGGACGGGGCTATGGCTACACCTTC.

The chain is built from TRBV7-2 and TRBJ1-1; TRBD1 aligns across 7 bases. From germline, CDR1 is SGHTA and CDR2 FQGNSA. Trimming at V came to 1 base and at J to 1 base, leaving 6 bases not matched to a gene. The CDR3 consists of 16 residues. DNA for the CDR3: TGTGCCAGCAGCTTAGGAAGGGGGCAGGGGAACACTGAAGCTTTCTTT. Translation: CASSLGRGQGNTEAFF.

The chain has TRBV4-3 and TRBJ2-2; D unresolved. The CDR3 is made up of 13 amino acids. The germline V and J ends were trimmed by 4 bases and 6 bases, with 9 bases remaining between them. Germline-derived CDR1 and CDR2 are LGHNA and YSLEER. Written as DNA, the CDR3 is TGCGCCAGCAGCCCAACGGTGTCCGGGGAGCTGTTTTTT. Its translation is CASSPTVSGELFF.